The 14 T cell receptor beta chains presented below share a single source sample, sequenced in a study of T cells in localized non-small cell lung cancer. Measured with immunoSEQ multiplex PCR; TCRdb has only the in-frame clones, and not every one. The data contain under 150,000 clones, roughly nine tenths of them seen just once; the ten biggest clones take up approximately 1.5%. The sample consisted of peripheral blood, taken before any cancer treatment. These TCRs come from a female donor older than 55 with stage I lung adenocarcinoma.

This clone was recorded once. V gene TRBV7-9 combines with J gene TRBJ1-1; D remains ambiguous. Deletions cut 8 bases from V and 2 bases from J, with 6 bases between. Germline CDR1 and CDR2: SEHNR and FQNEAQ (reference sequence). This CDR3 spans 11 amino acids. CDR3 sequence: CASGGNTEAFF. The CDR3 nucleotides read TGTGCCAGCGGTGGCAACACTGAAGCTTTCTTT.

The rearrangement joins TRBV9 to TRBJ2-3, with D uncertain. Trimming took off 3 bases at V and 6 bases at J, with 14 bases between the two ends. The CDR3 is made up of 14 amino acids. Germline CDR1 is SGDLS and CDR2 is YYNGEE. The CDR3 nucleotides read TGTGCCAGCAGCGCCACCACCAGATCGGATACGCAGTATTTT. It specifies CASSATTRSDTQYF.

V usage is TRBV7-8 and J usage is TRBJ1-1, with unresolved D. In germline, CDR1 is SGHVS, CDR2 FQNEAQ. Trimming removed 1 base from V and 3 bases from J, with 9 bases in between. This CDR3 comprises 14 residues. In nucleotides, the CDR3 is TGTGCCAGCAGCTTAGAACTTAGATACACTGAAGCTTTCTTT. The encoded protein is CASSLELRYTEAFF.

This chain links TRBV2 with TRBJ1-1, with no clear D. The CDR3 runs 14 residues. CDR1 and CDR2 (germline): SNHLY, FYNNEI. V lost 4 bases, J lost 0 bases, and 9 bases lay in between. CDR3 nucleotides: TGTGCCAGCAGTGGTAGTCAGCTGAACACTGAAGCTTTCTTT. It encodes CASSGSQLNTEAFF.

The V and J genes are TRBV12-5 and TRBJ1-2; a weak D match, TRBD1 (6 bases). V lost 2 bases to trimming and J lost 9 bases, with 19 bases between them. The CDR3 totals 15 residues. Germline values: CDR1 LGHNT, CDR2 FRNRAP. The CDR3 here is CASGLTTTGGYSYTF. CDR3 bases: TGTGCTAGTGGTTTGACGACGACAGGTGGCTACAGCTACACCTTC.

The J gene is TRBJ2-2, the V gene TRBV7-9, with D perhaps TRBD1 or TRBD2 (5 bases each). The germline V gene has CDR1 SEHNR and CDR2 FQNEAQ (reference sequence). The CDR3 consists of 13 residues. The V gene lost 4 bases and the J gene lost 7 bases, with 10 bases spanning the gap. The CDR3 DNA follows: TGTGCCAGCAGCTGGGGACGGCTCGGGGAGCTGTTTTTT. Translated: CASSWGRLGELFF.

CDR3 DNA: TGTGCCAGCAGCCCTACCGGGACTAGCACTGAGCAGTTCTTC. This gives the protein CASSPTGTSTEQFF. This chain joins TRBV9 and TRBJ2-1; 9 nucleotides match TRBD2. V was clipped by 4 bases and J by 9 bases; unmatched bases: 8. Per the germline V gene, CDR1 is SGDLS and CDR2 is YYNGEE. This CDR3 contains 14 residues.

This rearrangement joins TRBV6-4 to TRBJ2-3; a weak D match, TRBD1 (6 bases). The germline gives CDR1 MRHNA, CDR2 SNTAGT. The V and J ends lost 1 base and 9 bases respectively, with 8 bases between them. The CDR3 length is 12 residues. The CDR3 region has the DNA TGTGCCAGCAGTGACTTAGGGGGAACGCAGTATTTT. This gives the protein CASSDLGGTQYF.

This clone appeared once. In DNA form, the CDR3 reads TGTGCCAGCAGTGCGACAGGGGTTAGCGAAAAACTGTTTTTT. Protein sequence: CASSATGVSEKLFF. The chain employs TRBV2 and TRBJ1-4, with 8 positions matching TRBD1. V lost 4 bases to trimming and J lost 8 bases; unmatched junction nucleotides: 6. CDR1 is SNHLY and CDR2 is FYNNEI in the germline V gene. The CDR3 is 14 amino acids.

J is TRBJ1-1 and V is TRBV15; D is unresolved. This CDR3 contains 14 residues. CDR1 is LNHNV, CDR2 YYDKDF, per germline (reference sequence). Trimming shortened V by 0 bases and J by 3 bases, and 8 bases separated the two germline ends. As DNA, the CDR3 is TGTGCCACCAGCAGAGAGGGATCGGACACTGAAGCTTTCTTT. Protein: CATSREGSDTEAFF.

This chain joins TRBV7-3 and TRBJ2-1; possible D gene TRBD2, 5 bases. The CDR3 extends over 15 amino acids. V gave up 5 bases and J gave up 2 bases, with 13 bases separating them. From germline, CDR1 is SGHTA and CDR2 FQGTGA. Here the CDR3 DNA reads TGTGCCAGCAGCCGATCTACCGGGACCTACAATGAGCAGTTCTTC. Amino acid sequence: CASSRSTGTYNEQFF.

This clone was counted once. CDR3 bases: TGTGCCAGCAGCTTAGGGTTGGTAGCTCGAGAGACCCAGTACTTC. It encodes CASSLGLVARETQYF. The V and J genes are TRBV7-3 and TRBJ2-5; D is uncertain. Germline CDR1 SGHTA, CDR2 FQGTGA. The V end lost 2 bases, the J end lost 4 bases, and 14 bases lay between the germline ends. The CDR3 has 15 residues.

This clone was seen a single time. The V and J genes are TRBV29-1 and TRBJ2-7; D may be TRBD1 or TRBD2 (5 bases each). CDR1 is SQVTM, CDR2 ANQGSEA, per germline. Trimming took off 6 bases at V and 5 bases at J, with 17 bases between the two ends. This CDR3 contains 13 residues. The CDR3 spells CSVGDGGSNEQYF. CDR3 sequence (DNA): TGCAGCGTGGGGGACGGTGGGTCCAACGAGCAGTACTTC.

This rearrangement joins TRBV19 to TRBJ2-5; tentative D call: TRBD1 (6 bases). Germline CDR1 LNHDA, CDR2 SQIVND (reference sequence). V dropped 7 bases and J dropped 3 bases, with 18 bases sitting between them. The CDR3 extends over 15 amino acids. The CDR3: CASNSNGAGEETQYF. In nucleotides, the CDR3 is TGTGCCAGTAATTCAAACGGGGCAGGGGAAGAGACCCAGTACTTC.